This TCR beta chain was obtained from a study of T cells in Graves' hyperthyroidism and ophthalmopathy. Researchers took RNA transcripts and amplified the TCR beta CDR3 regions from them. The TCR CDR3 first-round RT-PCR relied on the HTBI primer set. TCRdb processed the multiplex PCR reads anew with MiXCR; each CDR3 protein has one entry. This sample has some 510,000 distinct CDR3 sequences, with about half found just once. Looked up from germline, CDR1 is ENHRY and CDR2 is SYGVKD. This CDR3 comprises 15 residues. Trimming took 3 bases from V and 2 from J; bases not matched to a gene: 6. This TCR was sampled from a woman under 30 with Graves' hyperthyroidism. V is TRBV10-3 and J is TRBJ2-7; TRBD2 matches 8 bases. Sequencing input: peripheral blood or thyroid tissue (not recorded which). The CDR3 loop is CAISDGREDPYEQYF. CDR3 nucleotides: TGTGCCATCAGTGACGGGCGGGAGGATCCCTACGAGCAGTACTTC.